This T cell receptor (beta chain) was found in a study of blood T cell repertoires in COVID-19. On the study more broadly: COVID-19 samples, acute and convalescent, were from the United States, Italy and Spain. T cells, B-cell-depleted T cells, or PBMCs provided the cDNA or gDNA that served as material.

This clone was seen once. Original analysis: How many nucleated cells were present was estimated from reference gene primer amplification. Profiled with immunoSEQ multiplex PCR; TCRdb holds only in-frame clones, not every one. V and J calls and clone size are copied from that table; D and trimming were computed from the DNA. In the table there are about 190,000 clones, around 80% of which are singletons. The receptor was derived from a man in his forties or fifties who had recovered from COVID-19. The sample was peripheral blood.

The CDR3 nucleotides are TGCGCCAGCAGTCAATTGGCGGGACAGGGCCTCGACCGTTCCTACGAGCAGTACTTC. Protein sequence: CASSQLAGQGLDRSYEQYF. The rearrangement joins TRBV23-1 to TRBJ2-7; 9 bases fit TRBD1. TRBV23-1 is annotated as an ORF whose role is uncertain. Trimming removed 1 base from V and 1 base from J; junction bases left unmatched: 14. This CDR3 contains 19 residues.